This T cell receptor (beta chain) is drawn from a study of blood T cell repertoires in COVID-19. Libraries were prepared by immunoSEQ multiplex PCR; TCRdb keeps only in-frame clonotypes and omits some of them. The table shows 70,000 to 80,000 clones, with more than 65% occurring only once. V shed 2 bases, J shed 8 bases, and the junction held 7 bases outside the gene matches. CDR1 and CDR2 (germline): SGHTA, FQGTGA. CDR3 length: 15 residues. The specimen was peripheral blood. The V call is TRBV7-3, the J call TRBJ2-1, with 9 bases that match TRBD2. The origin of this receptor is a man in his fifties with acute or convalescent COVID-19. The CDR3 coding sequence is TGTGCCAGCAGCTTAGGGATTAGCGGGGGCGATGAGCAGTTCTTC. It specifies CASSLGISGGDEQFF.